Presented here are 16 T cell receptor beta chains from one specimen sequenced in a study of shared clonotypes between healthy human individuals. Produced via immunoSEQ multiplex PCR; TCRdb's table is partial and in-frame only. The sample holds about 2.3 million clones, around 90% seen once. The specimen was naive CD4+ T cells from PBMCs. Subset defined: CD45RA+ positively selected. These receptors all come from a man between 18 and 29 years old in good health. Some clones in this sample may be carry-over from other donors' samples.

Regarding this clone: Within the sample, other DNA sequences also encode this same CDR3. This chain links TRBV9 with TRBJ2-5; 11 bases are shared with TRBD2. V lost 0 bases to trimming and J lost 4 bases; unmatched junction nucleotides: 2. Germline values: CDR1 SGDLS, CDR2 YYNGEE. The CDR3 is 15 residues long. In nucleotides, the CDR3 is TGTGCCAGCAGCGTAGGGCTAGCGGGAGGAGAGACCCAGTACTTC. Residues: CASSVGLAGGETQYF.

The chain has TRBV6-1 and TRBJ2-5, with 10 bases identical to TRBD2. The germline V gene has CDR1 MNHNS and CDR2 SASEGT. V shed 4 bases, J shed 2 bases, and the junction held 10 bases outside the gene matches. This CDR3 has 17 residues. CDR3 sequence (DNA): TGTGCCAGCAGTGCCCGACATCCTAGCGGGGGACAAGAGACCCAGTACTTC. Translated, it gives CASSARHPSGGQETQYF.

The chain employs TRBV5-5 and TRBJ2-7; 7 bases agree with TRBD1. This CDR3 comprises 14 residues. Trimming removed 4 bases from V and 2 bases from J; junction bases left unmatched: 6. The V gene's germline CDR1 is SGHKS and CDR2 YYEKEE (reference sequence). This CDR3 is CASSRQGEAYEQYF. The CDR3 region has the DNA TGTGCCAGCAGCCGCCAGGGGGAAGCCTACGAGCAGTACTTC.

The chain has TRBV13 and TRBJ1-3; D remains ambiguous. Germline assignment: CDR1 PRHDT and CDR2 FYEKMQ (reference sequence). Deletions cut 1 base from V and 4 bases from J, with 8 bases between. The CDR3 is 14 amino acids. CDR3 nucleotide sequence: TGTGCCAGCAGCTTAGAGGCGTCAGGAAACACCATATATTTT. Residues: CASSLEASGNTIYF.

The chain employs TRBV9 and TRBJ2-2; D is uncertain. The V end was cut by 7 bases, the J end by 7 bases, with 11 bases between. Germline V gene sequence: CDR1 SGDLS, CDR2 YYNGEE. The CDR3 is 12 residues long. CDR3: CASSGVGGELFF. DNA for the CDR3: TGTGCCAGCTCCGGCGTTGGCGGGGAGCTGTTTTTT.

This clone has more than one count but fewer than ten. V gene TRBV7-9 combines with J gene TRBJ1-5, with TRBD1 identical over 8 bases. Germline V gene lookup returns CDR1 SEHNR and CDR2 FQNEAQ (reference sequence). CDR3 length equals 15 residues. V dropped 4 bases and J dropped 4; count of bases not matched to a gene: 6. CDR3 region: CASSSTDRVNQPQHF. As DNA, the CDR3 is TGTGCCAGCAGCTCAACGGACAGGGTGAATCAGCCCCAGCATTTT.

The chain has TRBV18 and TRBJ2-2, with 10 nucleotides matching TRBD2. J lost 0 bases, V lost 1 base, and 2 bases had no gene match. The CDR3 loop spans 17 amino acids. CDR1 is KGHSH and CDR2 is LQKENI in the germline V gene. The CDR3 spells CASSPQLAGSNTGELFF. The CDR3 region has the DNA TGTGCCAGCTCACCACAACTAGCGGGATCGAACACCGGGGAGCTGTTTTTT.

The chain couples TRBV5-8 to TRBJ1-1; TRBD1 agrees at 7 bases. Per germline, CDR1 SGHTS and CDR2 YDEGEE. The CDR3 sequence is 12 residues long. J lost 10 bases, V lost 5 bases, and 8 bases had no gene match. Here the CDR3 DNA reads TGTGCCAGCAGACAGGGGTTCTTTGGAGCTTTCTTT. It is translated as CASRQGFFGAFF.

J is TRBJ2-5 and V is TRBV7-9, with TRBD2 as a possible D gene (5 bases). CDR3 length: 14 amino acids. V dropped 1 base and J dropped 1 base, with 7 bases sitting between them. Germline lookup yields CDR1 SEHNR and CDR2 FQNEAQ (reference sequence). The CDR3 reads CASSLETTQETQYF. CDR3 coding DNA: TGTGCCAGCAGCTTAGAGACTACCCAAGAGACCCAGTACTTC.

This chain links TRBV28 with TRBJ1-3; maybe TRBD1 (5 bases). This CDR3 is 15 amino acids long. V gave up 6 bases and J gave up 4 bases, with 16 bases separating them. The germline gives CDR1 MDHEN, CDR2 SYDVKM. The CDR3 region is CASRGFGASGNTIYF. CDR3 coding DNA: TGTGCCAGCAGGGGCTTTGGGGCTTCAGGAAACACCATATATTTT.

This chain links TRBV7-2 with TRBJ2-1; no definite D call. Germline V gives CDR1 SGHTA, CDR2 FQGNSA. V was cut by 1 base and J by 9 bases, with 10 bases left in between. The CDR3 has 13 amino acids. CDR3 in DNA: TGTGCCAGCAGCTTAGTGACCACCGGTGAGCAGTTCTTC. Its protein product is CASSLVTTGEQFF.

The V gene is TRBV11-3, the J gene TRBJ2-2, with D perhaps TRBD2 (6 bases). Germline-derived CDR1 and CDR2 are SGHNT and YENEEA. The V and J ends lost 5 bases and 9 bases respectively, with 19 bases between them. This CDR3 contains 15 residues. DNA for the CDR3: TGTGCCAGCAGCCTGGCAGGGCGGGGTAGCAGGGAGCTGTTTTTT. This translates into CASSLAGRGSRELFF.

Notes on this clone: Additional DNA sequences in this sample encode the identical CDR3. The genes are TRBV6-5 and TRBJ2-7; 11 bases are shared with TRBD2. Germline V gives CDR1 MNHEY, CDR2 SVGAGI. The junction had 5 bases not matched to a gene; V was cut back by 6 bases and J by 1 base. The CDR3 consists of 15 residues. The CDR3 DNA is TGTGCCAGCAGCCCTACTAGCGGGAGTTCCTACGAGCAGTACTTC. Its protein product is CASSPTSGSSYEQYF.

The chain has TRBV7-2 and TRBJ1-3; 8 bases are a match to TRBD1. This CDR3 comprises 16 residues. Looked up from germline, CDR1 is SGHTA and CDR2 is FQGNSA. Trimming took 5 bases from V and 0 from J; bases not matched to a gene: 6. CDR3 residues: CASSRDRPVSGNTIYF. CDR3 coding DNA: TGTGCCAGCAGCCGGGACAGGCCTGTCTCTGGAAACACCATATATTTT. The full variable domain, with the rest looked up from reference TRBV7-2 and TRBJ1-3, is GAGVSQSPSNKVTEKGKDVELRCDPISGHTALYWYRQSLGQGLEFLIYFQGNSAPDKSGLPSDRFSAERTGGSVSTLTIQRTQQEDSAVYLCASSRDRPVSGNTIYFGEGSWLTVV.

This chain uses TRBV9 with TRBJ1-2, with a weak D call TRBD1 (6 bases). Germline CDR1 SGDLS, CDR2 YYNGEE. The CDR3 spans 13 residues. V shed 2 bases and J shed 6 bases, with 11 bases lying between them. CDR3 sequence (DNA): TGTGCCAGCAGCGTCATTCCAGGGGATGGCTACACCTTC. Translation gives CASSVIPGDGYTF.

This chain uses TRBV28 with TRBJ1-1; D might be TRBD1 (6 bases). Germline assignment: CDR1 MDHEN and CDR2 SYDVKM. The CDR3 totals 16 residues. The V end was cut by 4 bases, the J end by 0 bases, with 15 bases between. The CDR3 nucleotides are TGTGCCAGCAGTTCGGGGGGGCTGGGGGTGAACACTGAAGCTTTCTTT. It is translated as CASSSGGLGVNTEAFF.